A single TCR beta chain is shown here with its context. The CDR3 is 18 amino acids. From germline, CDR1 is DFQATT and CDR2 SNEGSKA (reference sequence). V shed 1 base, J shed 3 bases, and the junction held 15 bases outside the gene matches. Amplification of TCR beta CDR3 regions used RNA as the template. In the first-round RT-PCR of the TCR CDR3, the HTBI primer set was used. Using its own MiXCR run on the multiplex PCR reads, TCRdb lists one record per CDR3 protein. The profile covers approximately 330,000 distinct CDR3 sequences, with over 20% appearing a single time and roughly 52% taken by the ten largest. The record originates from a study of T cells in Graves' hyperthyroidism and ophthalmopathy.

Sequencing input: blood. This sequence joins TRBV20-1 and TRBJ2-1; 7 bases line up with TRBD2. This clonotype was obtained from a woman aged 50 to 60 with Graves' hyperthyroidism. CDR3 in DNA: TGCAGTGCTAGAGTGCATGGGGGGGACCAAAACCTCTACAATGAGCAGTTCTTC. Its translation: CSARVHGGDQNLYNEQFF.